This passage covers 9 T cell receptor beta chains from one sample sequenced in a study of identical twins. One entry per CDR3 protein results from TCRdb running MiXCR on the 5' RACE reads. The sample has around 470,000 distinct CDR3 sequences; approximately 14% are singletons. The same specimen was also included in a second study, on yellow fever vaccine responses in identical twins.

The specimen was CD4+ T cells sorted from blood. The receptor source for this set is a woman aged 18-35 years in good health.

The chain couples TRBV18 to TRBJ2-1; a possible D gene is TRBD1 (6 bases). This CDR3 has 14 amino acids. The germline V gene encodes CDR1 KGHSH and CDR2 LQKENI. The V end was cut by 3 bases, the J end by 6 bases, with 12 bases between. The CDR3 region is CASSPPDRPNEQFF. The DNA of the CDR3 is TGTGCCAGCTCACCCCCCGACAGGCCCAATGAGCAGTTCTTC.

This clonotype was counted ten times or more. CDR3 nucleotides: TGCGCCAGCAGCTTGAGACTAGCGAGCAATGAGCAGTTCTTC. It translates to CASSLRLASNEQFF. The rearrangement uses TRBV5-1 and TRBJ2-1, with 8 bases matching TRBD2. Germline CDR1 SGHRS, CDR2 YFSETQ. The ends lost 1 base at V and 6 bases at J; junction bases unmatched: 3. This CDR3 contains 14 residues.

In its sample, this clonotype was seen a few times. V gene TRBV7-2 combines with J gene TRBJ2-7; D is unclear. V lost 5 bases and J lost 3, with 14 bases in between. In germline, CDR1 is SGHTA, CDR2 FQGNSA. The CDR3 loop spans 14 amino acids. The CDR3 reads CASSPTRQDYEQYF. DNA of the CDR3: TGTGCCAGCAGCCCCACAAGGCAGGACTACGAGCAGTACTTC. The complete variable domain, with remaining parts taken from reference TRBV7-2 and TRBJ2-7, reads GAGVSQSPSNKVTEKGKDVELRCDPISGHTALYWYRQSLGQGLEFLIYFQGNSAPDKSGLPSDRFSAERTGGSVSTLTIQRTQQEDSAVYLCASSPTRQDYEQYFGPGTRLTVT.

The chain has TRBV6-2 or TRBV6-3 and TRBJ1-5; 7 nucleotides agree with TRBD1. V was pared by 5 bases and J by 1 base, with 5 bases of the junction left unmatched. CDR3 length: 15 residues. Germline V gene sequence: CDR1 MNHEY, CDR2 SVGEGT. DNA of the CDR3: TGTGCCAGCAGTCCCACAGGGGTGAGCAATCAGCCCCAGCATTTT. It specifies CASSPTGVSNQPQHF.

The chain uses TRBV3-1 and TRBJ1-4; 9 bases align to TRBD1. The CDR3 totals 14 residues. The V segment lost 2 bases and the J segment 8 bases; nucleotides outside the gene matches: 3. CDR1 and CDR2 (germline): LGHDT, YNNKEL (reference sequence). The CDR3 region is CASSQPDRGEKLFF. The CDR3 DNA is TGTGCCAGCAGCCAACCTGACAGGGGGGAAAAACTGTTTTTT.

The genes are TRBV18 and TRBJ1-1; no reliable D call. CDR3 length equals 14 residues. Germline-derived CDR1 and CDR2 are KGHSH and LQKENI. V was pared by 5 bases and J by 1 base, with 11 bases between. The CDR3 sequence is CASSDSVRNTEAFF. CDR3 coding DNA: TGTGCCAGCTCAGATAGCGTCAGGAACACTGAAGCTTTCTTT.

The chain joins TRBV7-2 to TRBJ2-7; 7 nucleotides line up with TRBD2. Looked up from germline, CDR1 is SGHTA and CDR2 is FQGNSA. With 0 bases clipped from V and 3 bases from J, the junction kept 8 bases outside the gene matches. The CDR3 is 16 amino acids. CDR3 nucleotide sequence: TGTGCCAGCAGCTTAGCCTTCGGCGGGAGCGGCTACGAGCAGTACTTC. Protein: CASSLAFGGSGYEQYF.

This clonotype was found a few times. The V and J genes are TRBV12-3 or TRBV12-4 and TRBJ2-7; 10 nucleotides align to TRBD1. J lost 6 bases, V lost 4 bases, and 12 bases had no gene match. The CDR3 extends over 16 amino acids. CDR3 region: CASSSGTGEGGGEQYF. As DNA, the CDR3 is TGTGCCAGCAGTTCCGGGACAGGGGAGGGGGGCGGCGAGCAGTACTTC.

The chain is built from TRBV18 and TRBJ2-7, with 8 nucleotides matching TRBD1. The CDR3 is made up of 16 amino acids. V was pared by 6 bases and J by 4 bases, with 14 bases of the junction left unmatched. Germline CDR1 reads KGHSH; CDR2 reads LQKENI. DNA for the CDR3: TGTGCCAGCTCCTCCACCGGGACAGGCAAAAATTACGAGCAGTACTTC. The encoded protein is CASSSTGTGKNYEQYF.